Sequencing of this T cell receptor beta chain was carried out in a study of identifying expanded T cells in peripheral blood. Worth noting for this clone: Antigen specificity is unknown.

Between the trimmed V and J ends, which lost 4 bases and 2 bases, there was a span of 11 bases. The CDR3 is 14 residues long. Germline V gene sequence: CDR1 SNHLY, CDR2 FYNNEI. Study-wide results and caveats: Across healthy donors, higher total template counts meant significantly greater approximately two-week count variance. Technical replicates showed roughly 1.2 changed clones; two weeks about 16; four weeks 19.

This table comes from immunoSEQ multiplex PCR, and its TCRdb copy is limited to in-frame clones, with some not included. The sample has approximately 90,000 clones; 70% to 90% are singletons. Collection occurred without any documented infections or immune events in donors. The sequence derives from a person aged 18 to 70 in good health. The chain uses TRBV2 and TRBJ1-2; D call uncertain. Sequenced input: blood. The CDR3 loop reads CASSGSRRNYGYTF. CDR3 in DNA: TGTGCCAGCAGTGGCTCTCGGAGGAACTATGGCTACACCTTC.